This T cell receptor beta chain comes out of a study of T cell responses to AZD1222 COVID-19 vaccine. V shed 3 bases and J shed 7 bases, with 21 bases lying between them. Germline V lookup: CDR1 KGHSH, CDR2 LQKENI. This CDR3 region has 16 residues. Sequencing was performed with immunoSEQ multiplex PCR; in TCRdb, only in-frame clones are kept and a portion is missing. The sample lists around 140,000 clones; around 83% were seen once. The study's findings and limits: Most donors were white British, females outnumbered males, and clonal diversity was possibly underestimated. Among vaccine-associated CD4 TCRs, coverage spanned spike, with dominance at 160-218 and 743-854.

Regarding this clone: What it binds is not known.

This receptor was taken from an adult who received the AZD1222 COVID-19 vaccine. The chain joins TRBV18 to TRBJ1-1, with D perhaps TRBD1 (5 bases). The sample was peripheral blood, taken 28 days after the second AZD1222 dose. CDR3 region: CASSPTGLMEDGEAFF. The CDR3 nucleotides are TGTGCCAGCTCACCCACGGGACTCATGGAGGACGGTGAAGCTTTCTTT.